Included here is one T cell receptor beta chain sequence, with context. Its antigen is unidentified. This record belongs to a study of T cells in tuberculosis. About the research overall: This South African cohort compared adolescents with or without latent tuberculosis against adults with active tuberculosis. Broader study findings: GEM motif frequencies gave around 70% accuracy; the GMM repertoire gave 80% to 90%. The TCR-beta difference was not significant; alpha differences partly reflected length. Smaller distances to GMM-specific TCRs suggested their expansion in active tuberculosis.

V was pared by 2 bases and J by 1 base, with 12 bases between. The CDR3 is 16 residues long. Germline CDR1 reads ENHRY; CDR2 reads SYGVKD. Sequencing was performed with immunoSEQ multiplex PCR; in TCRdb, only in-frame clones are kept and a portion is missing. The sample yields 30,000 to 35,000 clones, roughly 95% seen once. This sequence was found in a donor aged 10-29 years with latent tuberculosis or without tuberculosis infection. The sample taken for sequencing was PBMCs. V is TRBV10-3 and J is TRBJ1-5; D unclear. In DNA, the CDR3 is TGTGCCATCAGTGAGGCTGGGCGCTCGAGCAATCAGCCCCAGCATTTT. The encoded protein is CAISEAGRSSNQPQHF.